Each of the 20 T cell receptor beta chains below was sequenced from the same sample in a study of identifying expanded T cells in peripheral blood. Profiling relied on immunoSEQ multiplex PCR, and the TCRdb table lists in-frame clones only, not all of them. The sample has about 80,000 clones; 88% are singletons. Sequenced input: blood. The receptor set was obtained from a person aged 18-70 years in good health.

V is TRBV5-4 and J is TRBJ2-2; perhaps TRBD1 as D (6 bases). The CDR3 totals 14 residues. Germline values: CDR1 SGHNT, CDR2 YYREEE (reference sequence). The V and J ends lost 5 bases and 1 base respectively, with 9 bases between them. The CDR3: CASSPGQNTGELFF. The CDR3 DNA is TGTGCCAGCAGTCCGGGACAGAACACCGGGGAGCTGTTTTTT.

This chain links TRBV5-8 with TRBJ2-7; D ambiguous. Trimming took off 0 bases at V and 6 bases at J, with 4 bases between the two ends. Germline CDR1 SGHTS, CDR2 YDEGEE. This CDR3 has 11 residues. The CDR3 loop is CASSLGLEQYF. The CDR3 nucleotides are TGTGCCAGCAGCTTGGGTCTCGAGCAGTACTTC.

The chain has TRBV27 and TRBJ1-2; 7 nucleotides line up with TRBD1. V lost 6 bases, J lost 8 bases, and 3 bases stayed unmatched. From germline, CDR1 is MNHEY and CDR2 SMNVEV (reference sequence). This CDR3 has 11 residues. In DNA form, the CDR3 reads TGTGCCAGCAGAAGACAGGGAGGCTACACCTTC. Amino acids: CASRRQGGYTF.

This clone has just one count. The CDR3 bases are TGTGCCAGCACACCTGGGACAGCGCTCTCCTACGAGCAGTACTTC. Translation: CASTPGTALSYEQYF. This chain uses TRBV6-5 with TRBJ2-7; 7 positions agree with TRBD1. Unmatched junction bases numbered 9, after V lost 7 bases and J lost 0 bases. Per germline, CDR1 MNHEY and CDR2 SVGAGI. There are 15 residues in the CDR3.

This sequence joins TRBV7-2 and TRBJ1-5, with D perhaps matching TRBD1 (6 bases). Germline loops: CDR1 SGHTA, CDR2 FQGNSA. The V end was cut by 4 bases, the J end by 7 bases, with 11 bases between. The CDR3 contains 13 residues. CDR3 residues: CASSSQGNQPQHF. The CDR3 bases are TGTGCCAGCAGCTCACAGGGTAACCAGCCCCAGCATTTT.

The rearrangement links TRBV21-1 to TRBJ1-6. TRBV21-1 is a pseudogene locus. The CDR3 is 13 residues long. CDR3 amino acids: CATISSYNSPLHF. CDR3 DNA: TGTGCCACCATTAGCTCCTATAATTCACCCCTCCACTTT.

The chain recombines TRBV5-1 with TRBJ1-4; 11 nucleotides match TRBD1. CDR1 and CDR2 (germline): SGHRS, YFSETQ. V lost 2 bases to trimming and J lost 8 bases; unmatched junction nucleotides: 5. The CDR3 loop spans 15 amino acids. The CDR3 DNA reads TGCGCCAGCAGCTTTACCGGGACAGGGGGAGAAAAACTGTTTTTT. Translating gives CASSFTGTGGEKLFF.

The chain recombines TRBV5-1 with TRBJ1-6; 7 nucleotides agree with TRBD1. CDR1 is SGHRS, CDR2 YFSETQ, per germline. V shed 3 bases, J shed 13 bases, and the junction held 10 bases outside the gene matches. There are 14 residues in the CDR3. The CDR3 sequence is CASSSPGQARPLHF. CDR3 in DNA: TGCGCCAGCAGCTCCCCTGGACAGGCTCGCCCCCTCCACTTT.

The rearrangement uses TRBV7-2 and TRBJ2-3; no clear D gene. From germline, CDR1 is SGHTA and CDR2 FQGNSA. The CDR3 covers 14 residues. V was shortened by 6 bases and J by 0 bases, with 10 bases between the two germline ends. CDR3 protein: CASRPHSSTDTQYF. CDR3 nucleotide sequence: TGTGCCAGCAGGCCCCATTCTAGCACAGATACGCAGTATTTT.

The CDR3 spells CSVAPSTGGGYGYTF. DNA for the CDR3: TGCAGCGTTGCCCCCTCCACAGGGGGCGGCTATGGCTACACCTTC. This chain connects TRBV29-1 to TRBJ1-2; 9 bases are shared with TRBD1. Germline-derived CDR1 and CDR2 are SQVTM and ANQGSEA. This CDR3 spans 15 amino acids. V shed 4 bases, J shed 4 bases, and the junction held 10 bases outside the gene matches.

The chain carries TRBV6-1 and TRBJ2-3; unclear D gene. Germline V gene sequence: CDR1 MNHNS, CDR2 SASEGT. There are 14 residues in the CDR3. Trimming pared 5 bases from V and 4 bases from J, leaving 13 bases between. CDR3 DNA: TGTGCCAGCAGTCCTAGGGCAAGGGCAGATACGCAGTATTTT. Translated: CASSPRARADTQYF.

V is TRBV30 and J is TRBJ2-5; D is unclear. The CDR3 runs to 13 residues. The V gene lost 1 base and the J gene lost 5 bases, with 11 bases spanning the gap. Germline V gene data show CDR1 as GTSNPN and CDR2 as SVGIG (reference sequence). The CDR3 here is CAWSGRLPETQYF. As DNA, the CDR3 is TGTGCCTGGAGTGGTAGGCTCCCGGAGACCCAGTACTTC.

The chain links TRBV19 to TRBJ2-7; TRBD1 is a possible D gene (6 bases). The germline V and J ends were trimmed by 3 bases and 9 bases, with 18 bases remaining between them. Germline assignment: CDR1 LNHDA and CDR2 SQIVND (reference sequence). The CDR3 runs to 14 residues. The CDR3 bases are TGTGCCAGTAGTATGCTTCCCAGGGGCGGAGGGCAGTACTTC. Translation gives CASSMLPRGGGQYF.

This clone was observed a single time. V gene TRBV7-8 combines with J gene TRBJ2-2, with 14 bases aligning to TRBD2. Germline assignment: CDR1 SGHVS and CDR2 FQNEAQ. This CDR3 region has 19 residues. V was clipped by 5 bases and J by 5 bases; unmatched bases: 13. For the CDR3, the DNA is TGTGCCAGCAGCCCTAGACCGGGACTAGCGGGGGCGGGGACCGGGGAGCTGTTTTTT. Translated, it gives CASSPRPGLAGAGTGELFF.

This rearrangement joins TRBV13 to TRBJ2-1; D remains unclear. The germline CDR1 and CDR2 sequences are PRHDT and FYEKMQ (reference sequence). The V gene lost 2 bases and the J gene lost 10 bases, with 6 bases spanning the gap. The CDR3 consists of 11 residues. Here the CDR3 reads CASSLREEQFF. Written as DNA, the CDR3 is TGTGCCAGCAGCTTAAGAGAGGAGCAGTTCTTC.

The J gene is TRBJ2-1, the V gene TRBV5-4; weak D call: TRBD2 (6 bases). The V gene's germline CDR1 is SGHNT and CDR2 YYREEE (reference sequence). V gave up 4 bases and J gave up 7 bases, with 18 bases separating them. CDR3 length: 15 amino acids. CDR3 residues: CASSAGTPGVNEQFF. The CDR3 DNA reads TGTGCCAGCAGCGCCGGGACGCCGGGGGTGAATGAGCAGTTCTTC. Variable domain in full (rest from reference TRBV5-4 and TRBJ2-1): ETGVTQSPTHLIKTRGQQVTLRCSSQSGHNTVSWYQQALGQGPQFIFQYYREEENGRGNFPPRFSGLQFPNYSSELNVNALELDDSALYLCASSAGTPGVNEQFFGPGTRLTVL.

The V call is TRBV5-4, the J call TRBJ2-5, with 10 bases fitting TRBD1. CDR3 length: 15 residues. Germline CDR1 and CDR2: SGHNT and YYREEE (reference sequence). V shed 2 bases, J shed 2 bases, and the junction held 3 bases outside the gene matches. The CDR3 is CASSLRGQGQETQYF. The CDR3, as DNA: TGTGCCAGCAGCTTAAGGGGACAGGGGCAAGAGACCCAGTACTTC.

This chain uses TRBV14 with TRBJ2-1; 7 nucleotides agree with TRBD2. With V trimmed by 4 bases and J by 7 bases, 1 base remained unmatched. Germline-derived CDR1 and CDR2 are SGHDN and FVKESK. The CDR3 contains 12 residues. The CDR3 here is CASSLGGNEQFF. CDR3 coding DNA: TGTGCCAGCAGCCTGGGGGGGAATGAGCAGTTCTTC.

The DNA for the CDR3 is TGTGCCAGCAGCTTTGGTCTCTACGAGCAGTACTTC. This translates into CASSFGLYEQYF. V gene TRBV5-6 combines with J gene TRBJ2-7; D is ambiguous. Germline assignment: CDR1 SGHDT and CDR2 YYEEEE. The CDR3 is made up of 12 amino acids. The V end was cut by 2 bases, the J end by 3 bases, with 6 bases between.

This clone was observed once. This chain uses TRBV4-1 with TRBJ1-2, with D possibly being TRBD1 (5 bases). This CDR3 is built from 15 residues. The germline V and J ends were trimmed by 1 base and 4 bases, with 13 bases remaining between them. Per germline, CDR1 MGHRA and CDR2 YSYEKL. CDR3 coding DNA: TGCGCCAGCAGCCAAGTCCCAATGCAGGGCTATGGCTACACCTTC. Translating it yields CASSQVPMQGYGYTF.